This TCR beta chain was obtained from a study of T cells after yellow fever vaccination. The CDR3 totals 13 residues. Germline CDR1 reads MNHEY; CDR2 reads SVGEGT. V dropped 6 bases and J dropped 6; count of bases not matched to a gene: 5. Production of TCR cDNA was by 5'RACE template switching, which also added a universal primer site and UMIs. Each CDR3 protein is one row after TCRdb ran MiXCR on the 5' RACE reads. This sample has 500,000 to 650,000 distinct CDR3 sequences, with 9% to 15% found just once. Regarding this clonotype: What it binds is not known.

The study, taken as a whole, reports: Reappearing after the booster were most of the clones from primary vaccination (less than 98% CD4, about 87% CD8).

The TCR sequence derives from a young man who received the YFV17D yellow fever vaccine. The input for sequencing was PBMCs, taken on the day of the yellow fever booster vaccination. The chain joins TRBV6-2 or TRBV6-3 to TRBJ2-1; 7 bases are shared with TRBD2. CDR3: CASRLAASNEQFF. DNA of the CDR3: TGTGCCAGCAGGCTAGCGGCGAGCAATGAGCAGTTCTTC.